The 25 T cell receptor beta chains in this list originate from one sample, sequenced in a study of shared clonotypes between healthy human individuals. Assay: immunoSEQ multiplex PCR; the TCRdb copy retains only in-frame clones and omits some. Here the sample spans about 820,000 clones, more than 85% being singletons. Naivety among CD8 cells was defined by CD45RO negativity and positive CCR7 selection, thereby excluding terminally differentiated effector memory CD45RA+ cells. Sequenced input: naive CD8+ T cells sorted from blood. Receptor source: a man aged 30 to 45 in good health.

The V call is TRBV15, the J call TRBJ1-2; 10 bases line up with TRBD1. This CDR3 is built from 17 residues. Trimming cost V 0 bases and J 7 bases; bases outside gene matches: 11. The germline gives CDR1 LNHNV, CDR2 YYDKDF (reference sequence). CDR3 amino acids: CATSREGWDRGEVGYTF. As DNA, the CDR3 is TGTGCCACCAGCAGAGAGGGATGGGACAGGGGAGAGGTTGGCTACACCTTC.

The chain links TRBV7-9 to TRBJ2-1; no firm D call. The CDR3 has 16 residues. Between the trimmed V and J ends, which lost 5 bases and 12 bases, there was a span of 26 bases. The germline CDR1 and CDR2 sequences are SEHNR and FQNEAQ (reference sequence). As DNA, the CDR3 is TGTGCCAGCAGCCCCCCTACGACGGGTAAGATAGTCGGGCAGTTCTTC. This gives the protein CASSPPTTGKIVGQFF.

The V gene is TRBV28, the J gene TRBJ2-1; TRBD2 might be the D (6 bases). The germline V gene has CDR1 MDHEN and CDR2 SYDVKM. V was cut by 3 bases and J by 9 bases, with 6 bases left in between. The CDR3 runs to 11 residues. The CDR3 DNA reads as TGTGCCAGCAGTTTGCGGGGTGAGCAGTTCTTC. Translating it yields CASSLRGEQFF.

The chain's CDR3 is CASSFRDRVLETQYF. The CDR3 DNA follows: TGTGCCAGCAGCTTCCGGGACAGGGTGTTAGAGACCCAGTACTTC. V usage is TRBV7-2 and J usage is TRBJ2-5; 9 bases match TRBD1. The V gene end was trimmed by 3 bases and the J gene end by 4 bases; junction bases not matched to a gene: 6. Germline CDR1 SGHTA, CDR2 FQGNSA. This CDR3 is 15 amino acids long.

V and J are TRBV6-5 and TRBJ2-2, with D uncertain. Germline values: CDR1 MNHEY, CDR2 SVGAGI. CDR3 length: 13 amino acids. The V end was cut by 2 bases, the J end by 6 bases, with 7 bases between. CDR3 sequence reads: CASSYGTAGELFF. The CDR3 DNA follows: TGTGCCAGCAGTTACGGCACAGCCGGGGAGCTGTTTTTT.

The J gene is TRBJ1-1, the V gene TRBV5-1; 8 bases are shared with TRBD1. V was pared by 4 bases and J by 4 bases, with 6 bases of the junction left unmatched. The CDR3 has 14 amino acids. Germline assignment: CDR1 SGHRS and CDR2 YFSETQ. The DNA of the CDR3 is TGCGCCAGCAGCCCCGGGACAGGCATCACTGAAGCTTTCTTT. This sequence encodes CASSPGTGITEAFF.

The chain links TRBV6-5 to TRBJ2-2; 11 bases are shared with TRBD2. The V and J ends lost 5 bases and 5 bases, in that order; junction bases with no gene match: 4. CDR3 size: 15 residues. CDR1 and CDR2 (germline): MNHEY, SVGAGI. The CDR3, as DNA: TGTGCCAGCAGTCCCGGGACTAGCGGAACCGGGGAGCTGTTTTTT. Translation: CASSPGTSGTGELFF.

The chain recombines TRBV4-3 with TRBJ1-3; D unresolved. Germline CDR1 LGHNA, CDR2 YSLEER. This CDR3 contains 17 residues. Trimming took 0 bases from V and 0 from J, leaving 12 bases between them. CDR3 residues: CASSQDGQASSGNTIYF. CDR3 nucleotides: TGCGCCAGCAGCCAAGATGGGCAAGCAAGCTCTGGAAACACCATATATTTT.

The chain employs TRBV10-3 and TRBJ1-4, with 12 bases lining up with TRBD1. Germline V gives CDR1 ENHRY, CDR2 SYGVKD. The CDR3 is 17 amino acids. V was clipped by 4 bases and J by 6 bases; unmatched bases: 9. The DNA for the CDR3 is TGTGCCATCAGTGGTTCCCGGGACAGGGGGCGGTATGAAAAACTGTTTTTT. This encodes CAISGSRDRGRYEKLFF.

This rearrangement joins TRBV13 to TRBJ2-1, with D unresolved. V was shortened by 1 base and J by 6 bases, with 10 bases between the two germline ends. There are 14 residues in the CDR3. Germline V lookup: CDR1 PRHDT, CDR2 FYEKMQ (reference sequence). In nucleotides, the CDR3 is TGTGCCAGCAGCTTAGTAGTAGTCGGCAATGAGCAGTTCTTC. Its translation is CASSLVVVGNEQFF.

Comment on this clone: Other DNA sequences within the sample encode an identical CDR3. V and J are TRBV27 and TRBJ2-7, with 9 bases aligning to TRBD2. Germline V gives CDR1 MNHEY, CDR2 SMNVEV (reference sequence). CDR3 size: 14 residues. The V gene end was trimmed by 4 bases and the J gene end by 2 bases; junction bases not matched to a gene: 3. DNA for the CDR3: TGTGCCAGCAGTTCCGGACTAGCGACCTACGAGCAGTACTTC. Encoded protein: CASSSGLATYEQYF.

The J gene is TRBJ1-5, the V gene TRBV25-1; a weak D match, TRBD1 (5 bases). Between the trimmed V and J ends, which lost 3 bases and 6 bases, there was a span of 9 bases. Looked up from germline, CDR1 is MGHDK and CDR2 is SYGVNS. This CDR3 comprises 13 residues. The CDR3 is CASSEGGGQPQHF. DNA for the CDR3: TGTGCCAGCAGTGAGGGGGGGGGTCAGCCCCAGCATTTT.

As for this clone: The same CDR3 also results from other DNA sequences found in this sample. The chain has TRBV27 and TRBJ2-1; no clear D gene. Per germline, CDR1 MNHEY and CDR2 SMNVEV (reference sequence). The CDR3 spans 14 residues. Trimming took off 1 base at V and 2 bases at J, with 6 bases between the two ends. CDR3: CASSLLRTYNEQFF. The CDR3 DNA reads as TGTGCCAGCAGTTTATTACGGACCTACAATGAGCAGTTCTTC.

The chain couples TRBV13 to TRBJ1-5; no reliable D call. The ends were cut back, 5 bases at V and 4 bases at J, with 9 bases in the middle. Germline V gene sequence: CDR1 PRHDT, CDR2 FYEKMQ (reference sequence). The CDR3 totals 13 residues. Written as DNA, the CDR3 is TGTGCCAGCAGCGGAGACGGTAATCAGCCCCAGCATTTT. Translated, it gives CASSGDGNQPQHF.

The chain couples TRBV6-1 to TRBJ2-7; possibly TRBD1 or TRBD2 for D (5 bases each). Germline lookup yields CDR1 MNHNS and CDR2 SASEGT. The CDR3 has 15 amino acids. The ends were cut back, 4 bases at V and 4 bases at J, with 17 bases in the middle. Written as DNA, the CDR3 is TGTGCCAGCAGTGTGGGACCCAGTCATCGTTACGAGCAGTACTTC. Encoded protein: CASSVGPSHRYEQYF.

This chain links TRBV25-1 with TRBJ1-1, with a weak D call TRBD1 (6 bases). CDR1 is MGHDK, CDR2 SYGVNS, per germline. Trimming removed 3 bases at V and 12 bases at J, with 17 bases between. CDR3 size: 13 residues. DNA for the CDR3: TGTGCCAGCAGTGATTTTTGGACAGACTCCTCTTTCTTT. Residues: CASSDFWTDSSFF. Supplemented by reference TRBV25-1 and TRBJ1-1, the full variable domain reads EADIYQTPRYLVIGTGKKITLECSQTMGHDKMYWYQQDPGMELHLIHYSYGVNSTEKGDLSSESTVSRIRTEHFPLTLESARPSHTSQYLCASSDFWTDSSFFGQGTRLTVV.

V usage is TRBV25-1 and J usage is TRBJ2-5, with D possibly TRBD2 on 6 matching bases. In germline, CDR1 is MGHDK, CDR2 SYGVNS. V dropped 10 bases and J dropped 5 bases, with 14 bases sitting between them. The CDR3 consists of 12 residues. The CDR3, as DNA: TGTGCCACCGAGACGGGAGCGGAGACCCAGTACTTC. This translates into CATETGAETQYF. Supplemented by reference TRBV25-1 and TRBJ2-5, the full variable domain reads EADIYQTPRYLVIGTGKKITLECSQTMGHDKMYWYQQDPGMELHLIHYSYGVNSTEKGDLSSESTVSRIRTEHFPLTLESARPSHTSQYLCATETGAETQYFGPGTRLLVL.

This chain connects TRBV27 to TRBJ2-7; D call uncertain. The CDR3 length is 15 residues. Trimming left V 0 bases short and J 2 bases short, with 11 bases between. Germline values: CDR1 MNHEY, CDR2 SMNVEV (reference sequence). CDR3 in amino acids: CASSLSTRSAYEQYF. The CDR3 nucleotides read TGTGCCAGCAGTTTATCGACACGGAGCGCCTACGAGCAGTACTTC.

The chain recombines TRBV2 with TRBJ2-1; the D is unclear. The CDR3 is made up of 14 amino acids. CDR1 is SNHLY, CDR2 FYNNEI, per germline. Deletions cut 1 base from V and 3 bases from J, with 7 bases between. The CDR3 loop is CASSEEGSYNEQFF. The DNA of the CDR3 is TGTGCCAGCAGTGAAGAGGGTAGCTACAATGAGCAGTTCTTC.

The chain carries TRBV11-3 and TRBJ2-5, with D possibly being TRBD2 (6 bases). This CDR3 has 13 residues. Germline V gives CDR1 SGHNT, CDR2 YENEEA. V was clipped by 4 bases and J by 4 bases, with 10 bases between them. The CDR3 loop reads CASSSGTLETQYF. Written as DNA, the CDR3 is TGTGCCAGCAGCTCCGGGACTCTAGAGACCCAGTACTTC.

The V gene is TRBV13, the J gene TRBJ2-7; 10 bases are shared with TRBD1. The CDR3 consists of 16 residues. V shed 1 base and J 4 bases; nucleotides not matched to a gene: 7. Germline values: CDR1 PRHDT, CDR2 FYEKMQ (reference sequence). The CDR3 reads CASSLELGQGTYEQYF. The CDR3 DNA sequence: TGTGCCAGCAGCTTAGAATTGGGACAGGGGACTTACGAGCAGTACTTC.

The CDR3 sequence: CAWSVPGRETQYF. The DNA for the CDR3 is TGTGCCTGGAGTGTACCGGGCCGAGAGACCCAGTACTTC. This sequence joins TRBV30 and TRBJ2-5, with D unresolved. The CDR3 totals 13 residues. Trimming stripped 0 bases from V and 4 bases from J, with 9 bases between. Germline V gene lookup returns CDR1 GTSNPN and CDR2 SVGIG (reference sequence). The whole variable domain, filled in from reference TRBV30 and TRBJ2-5, reads SQTIHQWPATLVQPVGSPLSLECTVEGTSNPNLYWYRQAAGRGLQLLFYSVGIGQISSEVPQNLSASRPQDRQFILSSKKLLLSDSGFYLCAWSVPGRETQYFGPGTRLLVL.

CDR3 sequence (DNA): TGTGCCAGCAGTTTATCTCTGGAAAGCACAGATACGCAGTATTTT. Translation gives CASSLSLESTDTQYF. The chain has TRBV27 and TRBJ2-3; D is unresolved. From germline, CDR1 is MNHEY and CDR2 SMNVEV (reference sequence). V gave up 0 bases and J gave up 0 bases, with 7 bases separating them. The length of the CDR3 is 15 residues.

The rearrangement links TRBV11-2 to TRBJ2-5; 8 bases line up with TRBD1. The CDR3 is 17 amino acids. The J segment lost 5 bases and the V segment lost 1 base, leaving 12 bases of the junction unmatched. Germline CDR1 reads SGHAT; CDR2 reads FQNNGV. CDR3 in DNA: TGTGCCAGCAGCTTAGTAACCGGGACAGGTATCGAGGAGACCCAGTACTTC. Amino acids: CASSLVTGTGIEETQYF.

The V gene is TRBV7-2, the J gene TRBJ1-5; TRBD1 matches 7 bases. The CDR3 covers 14 residues. Trimming cost V 5 bases and J 5 bases; bases outside gene matches: 6. Looked up from germline, CDR1 is SGHTA and CDR2 is FQGNSA. In DNA, the CDR3 is TGTGCCAGCAGCCCGGGACAGTTGGATCAGCCCCAGCATTTT. Its protein product is CASSPGQLDQPQHF.